A single sample is the source of the 21 T cell receptor beta chains below, sequenced in a study of blood T cell repertoires in COVID-19. The table came from immunoSEQ multiplex PCR; TCRdb's copy has only in-frame clones and leaves some out. The sample includes about 180,000 clones, under 90% of them seen just once. Sequenced material: peripheral blood. These receptors were collected from a person between 65 and 79 years old with COVID-19, enrolled during active disease.

This clone is a singleton in its sample. The CDR3 loop reads CASSYGGRWEGYTF. The CDR3 nucleotides read TGTGCCAGCAGTTACGGAGGCCGCTGGGAGGGCTACACCTTC. The chain links TRBV6-5 to TRBJ1-2; no firm D call. The germline V and J ends were trimmed by 2 bases and 8 bases, with 15 bases remaining between them. Germline V gene lookup returns CDR1 MNHEY and CDR2 SVGAGI. The CDR3 has 14 residues.

The count of this clone is one. The chain uses TRBV30 and TRBJ2-1, with D possibly matching TRBD2 (5 bases). Germline CDR1 reads GTSNPN; CDR2 reads SVGIG (reference sequence). The length of the CDR3 is 14 residues. V was clipped by 2 bases and J by 0 bases, with 8 bases between them. The CDR3 here is CAWSRESSYNEQFF. DNA of the CDR3: TGTGCCTGGAGTAGGGAGAGCTCCTACAATGAGCAGTTCTTC.

This chain connects TRBV4-1 to TRBJ2-4; 7 nucleotides match TRBD1. In germline, CDR1 is MGHRA, CDR2 YSYEKL. The CDR3 is made up of 15 amino acids. The J segment lost 4 bases and the V segment lost 1 base, leaving 4 bases of the junction unmatched. CDR3 nucleotide sequence: TGCGCCAGCAGCCAAGGGCCGGGACAGAAAAACATTCAGTACTTC. It encodes CASSQGPGQKNIQYF.

The chain uses TRBV18 and TRBJ2-5; the D gene is possibly TRBD1 (5 bases). The CDR3 runs 14 residues. Trimming stripped 4 bases from V and 2 bases from J, with 11 bases between. Germline CDR1 KGHSH, CDR2 LQKENI. CDR3 sequence (DNA): TGTGCCAGCTCACTCGACAGAGGTCAAGAGACCCAGTACTTC. Protein: CASSLDRGQETQYF.

This sequence joins TRBV6-4 and TRBJ1-2; 9 bases agree with TRBD1. The length of the CDR3 is 14 residues. The germline gives CDR1 MRHNA, CDR2 SNTAGT. The V and J ends lost 3 bases and 8 bases, in that order; junction bases with no gene match: 7. The CDR3 spells CASSESGQGGGYTF. As DNA, the CDR3 is TGTGCCAGCAGTGAATCGGGACAGGGCGGAGGCTACACCTTC.

This clone has just one count. The J gene is TRBJ2-3, the V gene TRBV27; TRBD1 matches at 7 bases. Trimming cost V 5 bases and J 1 base; bases outside gene matches: 9. CDR1 MNHEY and CDR2 SMNVEV come from the germline V gene (reference sequence). The CDR3 is made up of 16 amino acids. As DNA, the CDR3 is TGTGCCAGCAGTCGAATACCGGGACAGCGCACAGATACGCAGTATTTT. Encoded protein: CASSRIPGQRTDTQYF.

The rearrangement joins TRBV6-2 or TRBV6-3 to TRBJ1-1; 10 nucleotides agree with TRBD1. The CDR3 runs 14 residues. Germline V gives CDR1 MNHEY, CDR2 SVGEGT. The J segment lost 5 bases and the V segment lost 2 bases, leaving 2 bases of the junction unmatched. The CDR3 spells CASSYDRGRTEAFF. CDR3 coding DNA: TGTGCCAGCAGTTACGACAGGGGGCGAACTGAAGCTTTCTTT.

The J gene is TRBJ2-3, the V gene TRBV15; maybe TRBD1 (6 bases). The CDR3 runs to 12 residues. Germline V gene lookup returns CDR1 LNHNV and CDR2 YYDKDF (reference sequence). V lost 1 base and J lost 8, with 7 bases in between. In nucleotides, the CDR3 is TGTGCCACCAGCAGAGGAGGGGGTACGCAGTATTTT. It translates to CATSRGGGTQYF. The full variable domain, in which reference TRBV15 and TRBJ2-3 provide the parts outside the CDR3, is DAMVIQNPRYQVTQFGKPVTLSCSQTLNHNVMYWYQQKSSQAPKLLFHYYDKDFNNEADTPDNFQSRRPNTSFCFLDIRSPGLGDTAMYLCATSRGGGTQYFGPGTRLTVL.

The genes are TRBV7-2 and TRBJ2-1, with D unresolved. The CDR3 has 14 residues. Germline CDR1 SGHTA, CDR2 FQGNSA. The V end was cut by 4 bases, the J end by 7 bases, with 14 bases between. CDR3 DNA: TGTGCCAGCAGCTCCAGCACGACTGCAAATGAGCAGTTCTTC. The encoded protein is CASSSSTTANEQFF.

The CDR3 spells CASSLTGKLYGYTF. The CDR3 nucleotides are TGTGCCAGCAGCCTTACAGGGAAGCTCTATGGCTACACCTTC. The V gene is TRBV3-1 (or the pseudogene TRBV3-2), the J gene TRBJ1-2, with D perhaps matching TRBD1 (6 bases). Between the trimmed V and J ends, which lost 4 bases and 4 bases, there was a span of 13 bases. Germline V gene data show CDR1 as LGHDT and CDR2 as YNNKEL (reference sequence). This CDR3 has 14 amino acids.

This chain connects TRBV3-1 (or the pseudogene TRBV3-2) to TRBJ1-4; no clear D. CDR3 length: 11 amino acids. Trimming shortened V by 6 bases and J by 7 bases, and 6 bases separated the two germline ends. Per germline, CDR1 LGHDT and CDR2 YNNKEL (reference sequence). Here the CDR3 DNA reads TGTGCCAGCAGGCGGGGTGAAAAACTGTTTTTT. This codes for CASRRGEKLFF.

This chain joins TRBV28 and TRBJ1-5, with 7 bases identical to TRBD1. After removal of 5 bases from V and 7 bases from J, the junction contained 5 bases not matched to a gene. The CDR3 contains 13 residues. In germline, CDR1 is MDHEN, CDR2 SYDVKM. The chain's CDR3 is CASSGRQGQPQHF. The CDR3, as DNA: TGTGCCAGCAGTGGGAGACAGGGACAGCCCCAGCATTTT.

This chain uses TRBV19 with TRBJ2-7, with 7 bases fitting TRBD2. This CDR3 has 16 residues. Germline trimming cut 4 bases from V and 4 bases from J; bases unmatched to any gene: 13. Per the germline V gene, CDR1 is LNHDA and CDR2 is SQIVND (reference sequence). The CDR3: CASSSKKTGRTYEQYF. The CDR3 DNA reads TGTGCCAGTAGTAGCAAGAAAACCGGGAGGACGTACGAGCAGTACTTC. The full variable domain, with the rest looked up from reference TRBV19 and TRBJ2-7, is DGGITQSPKYLFRKEGQNVTLSCEQNLNHDAMYWYRQDPGQGLRLIYYSQIVNDFQKGDIAEGYSVSREKKESFPLTVTSAQKNPTAFYLCASSSKKTGRTYEQYFGPGTRLTVT.

This clone was counted a single time. V and J are TRBV4-3 and TRBJ1-6; 7 bases map to TRBD1. The CDR3 consists of 15 residues. Germline CDR1 reads LGHNA; CDR2 reads YSLEER. J was trimmed by 5 bases and V by 2 bases; bases with no gene match: 3. Here the CDR3 DNA reads TGCGCCAGCAGCCAAATACAGGGGAATAATTCACCCCTCCACTTT. Translating it yields CASSQIQGNNSPLHF.

This chain joins TRBV19 and TRBJ1-2, with a possible D match to TRBD1 (6 bases). CDR3 length: 13 residues. Germline CDR1 is LNHDA and CDR2 is SQIVND (reference sequence). V lost 4 bases and J lost 8, with 14 bases in between. The CDR3 coding sequence is TGTGCCAGTAGTACCCCAGGGGTGCGGGGCTACACCTTC. This sequence encodes CASSTPGVRGYTF.

The rearrangement joins TRBV7-3 to TRBJ2-7, with 14 nucleotides matching TRBD2. CDR1 and CDR2 (germline): SGHTA, FQGTGA. This CDR3 contains 16 residues. V shed 4 bases, J shed 5 bases, and the junction held 7 bases outside the gene matches. CDR3 loop: CASSSGLAGVGHEQYF. The CDR3 DNA is TGTGCCAGCAGCTCGGGACTAGCGGGAGTTGGCCACGAGCAGTACTTC. The complete variable domain, with remaining parts taken from reference TRBV7-3 and TRBJ2-7, reads GAGVSQTPSNKVTEKGKYVELRCDPISGHTALYWYRQSLGQGPEFLIYFQGTGAADDSGLPNDRFFAVRPEGSVSTLKIQRTERGDSAVYLCASSSGLAGVGHEQYFGPGTRLTVT.

The DNA of the CDR3 is TGTGCCAGCAGTTTCCAGACTAGCGGGTACGAGCAGTACTTC. Amino acids: CASSFQTSGYEQYF. The chain has TRBV6-5 and TRBJ2-7; TRBD2 agrees at 10 bases. The germline gives CDR1 MNHEY, CDR2 SVGAGI. The CDR3 is made up of 14 amino acids. The V gene end was trimmed by 4 bases and the J gene end by 4 bases; junction bases not matched to a gene: 4.

V is TRBV4-3 and J is TRBJ1-4, with D uncertain. The length of the CDR3 is 14 residues. Trimming cost V 1 base and J 3 bases, with 6 bases left between them. The germline CDR1 and CDR2 sequences are LGHNA and YSLEER. CDR3 amino acids: CASSQGLANEKLFF. In DNA form, the CDR3 reads TGCGCCAGCAGCCAAGGGCTCGCTAATGAAAAACTGTTTTTT.

The chain uses TRBV19 and TRBJ2-4; TRBD1 matches 7 bases. CDR1 and CDR2 from the germline V gene are LNHDA and SQIVND (reference sequence). The V and J ends lost 8 bases and 3 bases, in that order; junction bases with no gene match: 16. This CDR3 comprises 17 residues. The CDR3 DNA is TGTGCCAGTTTTTCTCCGTTAGGGGGCGATGGCAAAAACATTCAGTACTTC. Translation gives CASFSPLGGDGKNIQYF.

The V call is TRBV3-1 (or the pseudogene TRBV3-2), the J call TRBJ2-5, with 10 bases that match TRBD2. Per germline, CDR1 LGHDT and CDR2 YNNKEL (reference sequence). The CDR3 spans 17 residues. Trimming at V came to 3 bases and at J to 1 base, leaving 8 bases not matched to a gene. The CDR3 reads CASSQALAGGSQETQYF. Written as DNA, the CDR3 is TGTGCCAGCAGCCAGGCCTTAGCGGGGGGATCCCAAGAGACCCAGTACTTC.

The chain is built from TRBV27 and TRBJ2-7; the match to TRBD2 covers 9 bases. Germline CDR1 and CDR2: MNHEY and SMNVEV (reference sequence). V was clipped by 6 bases and J by 7 bases; unmatched bases: 13. The CDR3 sequence is 15 residues long. The CDR3 reads CASSRTSEPFHEQYF. Written as DNA, the CDR3 is TGTGCCAGCAGCCGGACTAGCGAGCCCTTCCATGAGCAGTACTTC.